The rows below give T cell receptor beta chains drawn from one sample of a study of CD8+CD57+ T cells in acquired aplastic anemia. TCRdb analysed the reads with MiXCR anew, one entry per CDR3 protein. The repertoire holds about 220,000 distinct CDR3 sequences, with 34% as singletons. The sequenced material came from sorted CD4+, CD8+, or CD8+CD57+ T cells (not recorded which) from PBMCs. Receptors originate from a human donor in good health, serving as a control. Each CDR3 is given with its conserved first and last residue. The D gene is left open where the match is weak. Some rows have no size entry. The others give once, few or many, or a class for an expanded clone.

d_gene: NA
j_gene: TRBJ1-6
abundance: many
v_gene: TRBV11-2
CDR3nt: TGTGCCAGCAGCTTAGACGCTCCAGGTTCACCCCTCCACTTT
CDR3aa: CASSLDAPGSPLHF

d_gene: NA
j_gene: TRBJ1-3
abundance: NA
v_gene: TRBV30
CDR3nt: TGTGCCTGGAGTGGACAGGGAAACACCATATATTTT
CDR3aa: CAWSGQGNTIYF

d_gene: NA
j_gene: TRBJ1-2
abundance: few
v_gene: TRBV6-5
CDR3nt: TGTGCCAGCAGTTCCCGACAGTATTACTATGGCTACACCTTC
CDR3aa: CASSSRQYYYGYTF

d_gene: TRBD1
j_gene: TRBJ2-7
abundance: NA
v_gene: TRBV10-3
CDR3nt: TGTGCCATCAGGCCGGGACAGGGGGACTACGAGCAGTACTTC
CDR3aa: CAIRPGQGDYEQYF

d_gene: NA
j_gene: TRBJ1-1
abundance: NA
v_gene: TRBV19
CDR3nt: TGTGCCAGTACCATGTTGACAGACTCGAACACTGAAGCTTTCTTT
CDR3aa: CASTMLTDSNTEAFF

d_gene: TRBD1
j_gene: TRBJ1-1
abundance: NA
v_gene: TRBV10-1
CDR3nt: TGCGCCAGCAGTGATAGACAGGGGGCGATCACTGAAGCTTTCTTT
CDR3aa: CASSDRQGAITEAFF

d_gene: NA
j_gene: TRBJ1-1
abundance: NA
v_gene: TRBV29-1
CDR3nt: TGCAGCGTGGCAGGGACGTGGAACACTGAAGCTTTCTTT
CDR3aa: CSVAGTWNTEAFF

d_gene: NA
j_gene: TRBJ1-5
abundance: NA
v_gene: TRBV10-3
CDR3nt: TGTGCCAGCGGGGGCCTAAATCAGCCCCAGCATTTT
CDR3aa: CASGGLNQPQHF

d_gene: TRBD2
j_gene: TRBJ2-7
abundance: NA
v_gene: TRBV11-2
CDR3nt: TGTGCCAGCAGCTTGACTAGCGGGAACTCCTACGAGCAGTACTTC
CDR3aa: CASSLTSGNSYEQYF

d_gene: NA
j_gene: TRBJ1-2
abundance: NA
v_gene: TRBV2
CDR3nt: TGTGTCAGCAGTGAAGGCGGTAGGGGGGGAATACGTGGCTACACCTTC
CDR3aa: CVSSEGGRGGIRGYTF

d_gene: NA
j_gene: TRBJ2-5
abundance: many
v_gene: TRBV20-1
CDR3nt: TGCAGTGCTAGAGACGGGGGAGAGACCCAGTACTTC
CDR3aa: CSARDGGETQYF

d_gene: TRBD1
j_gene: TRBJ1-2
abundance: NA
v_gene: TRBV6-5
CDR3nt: TGTGCCAGCAGTTACTCGATCGGGACAGAATATGGCTACACCTTC
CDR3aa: CASSYSIGTEYGYTF

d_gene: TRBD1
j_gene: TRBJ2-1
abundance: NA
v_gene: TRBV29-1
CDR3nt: TGCAGCGTAGGGACAGGGGGAGGCAATGAGCAGTTCTTC
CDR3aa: CSVGTGGGNEQFF

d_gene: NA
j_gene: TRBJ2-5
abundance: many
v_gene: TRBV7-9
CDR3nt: TGTGCCAGCAGCTTAGGTGGGGTGAGGGTTCAAGAGACCCAGTACTTC
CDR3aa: CASSLGGVRVQETQYF

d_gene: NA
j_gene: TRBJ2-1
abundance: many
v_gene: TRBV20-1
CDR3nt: TGCAGTGCTAGAGCTAGCTCGGGAAATGAGCAGTTCTTC
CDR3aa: CSARASSGNEQFF

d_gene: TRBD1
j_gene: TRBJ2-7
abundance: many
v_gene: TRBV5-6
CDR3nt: TGTGCCAGCAGCTTTCTGGGACAGGGCTACGAGCAGTACTTC
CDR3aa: CASSFLGQGYEQYF

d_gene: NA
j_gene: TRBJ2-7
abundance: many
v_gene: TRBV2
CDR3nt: TGTGCCAGCAGTCAACTAGCCTACGAGCAGTACTTC
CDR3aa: CASSQLAYEQYF

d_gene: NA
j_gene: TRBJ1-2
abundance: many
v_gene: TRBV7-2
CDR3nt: TGTGCCAGCAGCCCAGACAGAGTCATTTTGGGCTACACCTTC
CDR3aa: CASSPDRVILGYTF

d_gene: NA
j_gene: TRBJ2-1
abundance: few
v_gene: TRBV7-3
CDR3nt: TGTGTCAGCAGCTTAACAGCCACTAACAATGAGCAGTTCTTC
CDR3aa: CVSSLTATNNEQFF

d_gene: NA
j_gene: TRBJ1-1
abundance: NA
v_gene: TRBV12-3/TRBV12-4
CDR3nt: TGTGCCAGCAGGACCCTTGGGGGGAACACTGAAGCTTTCTTT
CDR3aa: CASRTLGGNTEAFF

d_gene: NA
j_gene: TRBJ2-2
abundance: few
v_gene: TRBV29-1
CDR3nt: TGCAGCGTTGTAAGGGATACGAACACCGGGGAGCTGTTTTTT
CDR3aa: CSVVRDTNTGELFF

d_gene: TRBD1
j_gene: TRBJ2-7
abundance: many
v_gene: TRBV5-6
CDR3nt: TGTGCCAGCAGCTTGGACAGGGGATACTACGAGCAGTACTTC
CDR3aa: CASSLDRGYYEQYF

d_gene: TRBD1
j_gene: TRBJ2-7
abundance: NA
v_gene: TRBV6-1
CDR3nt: TGTGCCAGCAGAGGGACAGGGGGCTCAAAAACCTCCTACGAGCAGTACTTC
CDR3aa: CASRGTGGSKTSYEQYF

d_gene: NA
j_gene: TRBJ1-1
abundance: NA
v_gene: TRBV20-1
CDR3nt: TGCAGTGCTAGTCAGGGATCTAGTTCGGCTTTCTTT
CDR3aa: CSASQGSSSAFF

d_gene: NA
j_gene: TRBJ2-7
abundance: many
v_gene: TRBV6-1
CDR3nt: TGTGCCAGCAGTGAAGACGGGGCCCCCTCCTACGAGCAGTACTTC
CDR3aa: CASSEDGAPSYEQYF

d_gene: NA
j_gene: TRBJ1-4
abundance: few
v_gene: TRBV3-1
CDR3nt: TGTGCCAGCAGCCAAGATTGGGCAGGGAGGGGTGAAAAACTGTTTTTT
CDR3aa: CASSQDWAGRGEKLFF

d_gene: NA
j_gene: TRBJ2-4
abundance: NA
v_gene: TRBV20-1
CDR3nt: TGCAGTGCTAGAGATCAGGAGGGGGCCTTAGCCAAAAACATTCAGTACTTC
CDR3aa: CSARDQEGALAKNIQYF

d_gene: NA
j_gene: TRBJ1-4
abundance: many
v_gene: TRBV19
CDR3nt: TGTGCCAGTGCTCAGGGGTCCGGGTGGGGAGAAAAACTGTTTTTT
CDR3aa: CASAQGSGWGEKLFF

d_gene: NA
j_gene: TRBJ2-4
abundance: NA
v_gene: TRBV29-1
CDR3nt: TGCAGCGCTGGAGGACTAGCCAAAAACATTCAGTACTTC
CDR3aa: CSAGGLAKNIQYF

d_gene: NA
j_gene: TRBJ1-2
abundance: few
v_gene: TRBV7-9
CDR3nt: TGTGCCAGCAGCGGAGGCACAGGGAAGGGTGGCTACACCTTC
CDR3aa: CASSGGTGKGGYTF

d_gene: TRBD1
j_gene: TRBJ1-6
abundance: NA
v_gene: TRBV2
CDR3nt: TGTGCCAGCAGCGGGACAGGGGTATCACCCCTCCACTTT
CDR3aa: CASSGTGVSPLHF

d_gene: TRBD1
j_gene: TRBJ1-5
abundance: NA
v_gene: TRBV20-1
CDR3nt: TGCAGTTCGCAGGGGGGCACTCACGGCAATCAGCCCCAGCATTTT
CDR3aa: CSSQGGTHGNQPQHF

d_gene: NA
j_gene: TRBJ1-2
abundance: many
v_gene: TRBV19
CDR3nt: TGTGCCAGTAGGATTACCGCCCGGGACGGGAGAATAGCTAACTATGGCTACACCTTC
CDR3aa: CASRITARDGRIANYGYTF

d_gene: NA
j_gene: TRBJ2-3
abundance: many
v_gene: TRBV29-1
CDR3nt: TGCAGCGTTGAGAGGGACGTAAGCACAGATACGCAGTATTTT
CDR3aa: CSVERDVSTDTQYF

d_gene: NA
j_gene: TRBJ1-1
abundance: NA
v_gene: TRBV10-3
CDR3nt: TGTGCCTCCTTGGAGGACTCTACTGGGTACACTGAAGCTTTCTTT
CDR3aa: CASLEDSTGYTEAFF

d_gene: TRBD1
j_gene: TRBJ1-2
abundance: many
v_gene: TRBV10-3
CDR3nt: TGTGCCATCAGTGAGTCTCCTGAAACAGGGGATGGCTACACCTTC
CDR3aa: CAISESPETGDGYTF

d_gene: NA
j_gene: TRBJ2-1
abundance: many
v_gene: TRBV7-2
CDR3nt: TGTGCCAGCACCCGACAGGGCGGGGATGAGCAGTTCTTC
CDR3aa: CASTRQGGDEQFF

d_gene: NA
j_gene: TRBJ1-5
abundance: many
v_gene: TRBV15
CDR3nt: TGTGCCACCAGCAGAGGTTCGTATGTGGAGCCCCAGCATTTT
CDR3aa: CATSRGSYVEPQHF

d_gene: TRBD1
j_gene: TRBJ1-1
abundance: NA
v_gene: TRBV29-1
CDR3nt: TGCAGCGTTGAAGGGAGTAGACAGGGGAGGGCTGAAGCTTTCTTT
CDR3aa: CSVEGSRQGRAEAFF

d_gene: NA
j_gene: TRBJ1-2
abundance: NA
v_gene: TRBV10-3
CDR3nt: TGTGCCATCAACACCGGGACTAGCGGCTACACCTTC
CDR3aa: CAINTGTSGYTF

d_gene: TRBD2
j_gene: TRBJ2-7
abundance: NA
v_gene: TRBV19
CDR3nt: TGTGCCAGTAGTAGACTAGCGGGAGGGGGCTCCTACGAGCAGTACTTC
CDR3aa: CASSRLAGGGSYEQYF

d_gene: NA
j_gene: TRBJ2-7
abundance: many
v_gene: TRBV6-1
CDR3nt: TGTGCCAGCAGTACGGCCTACAGGGTAGACGAGCAGTACTTC
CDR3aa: CASSTAYRVDEQYF

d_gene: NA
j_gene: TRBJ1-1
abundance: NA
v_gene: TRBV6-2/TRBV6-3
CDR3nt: TGTGCCAGCAGTTACGGGAGGGGGAACACTGAAGCTTTCTTT
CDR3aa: CASSYGRGNTEAFF

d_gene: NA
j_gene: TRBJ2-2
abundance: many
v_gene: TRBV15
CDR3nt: TGTGCCACCAGCAGAGATGGGCCAGCTAACACCGGGGAGCTGTTTTTT
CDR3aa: CATSRDGPANTGELFF

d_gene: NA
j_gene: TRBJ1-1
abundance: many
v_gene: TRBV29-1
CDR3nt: TGCAGCGTTAAAAACATCGGGACGGGCGGTATGAACACTGAAGCTTTCTTT
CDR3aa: CSVKNIGTGGMNTEAFF

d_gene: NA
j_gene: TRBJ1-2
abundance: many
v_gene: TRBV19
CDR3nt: TGTGCCAGTATGGGGGCGGGCAGACCGGGCTGGGGCTACACCTTC
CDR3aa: CASMGAGRPGWGYTF

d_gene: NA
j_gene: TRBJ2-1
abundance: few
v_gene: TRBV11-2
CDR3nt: TGTGCCAGCAGCGTCACCCCGGGAATCAACAATGAGCAGTTCTTC
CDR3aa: CASSVTPGINNEQFF

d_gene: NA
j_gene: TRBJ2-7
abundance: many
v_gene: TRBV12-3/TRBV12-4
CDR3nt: TGTGCCAGCAGTCACTCAGGCGAGCAGTACTTC
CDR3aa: CASSHSGEQYF

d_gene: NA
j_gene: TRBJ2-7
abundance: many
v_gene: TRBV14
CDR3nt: TGTGCCAGCAGCGCAGGAACACGTGGTGACAACGAGCAGTACTTC
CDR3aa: CASSAGTRGDNEQYF

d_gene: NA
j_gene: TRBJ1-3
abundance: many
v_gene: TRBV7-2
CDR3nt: TGTGCCAGCTCCGCGACCTCTGGAAACACCATATATTTT
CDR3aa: CASSATSGNTIYF

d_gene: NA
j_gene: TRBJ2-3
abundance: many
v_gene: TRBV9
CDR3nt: TGTGCCAGCAGCGTAGGGGGGATCCGCACAGATACGCAGTATTTT
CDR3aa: CASSVGGIRTDTQYF